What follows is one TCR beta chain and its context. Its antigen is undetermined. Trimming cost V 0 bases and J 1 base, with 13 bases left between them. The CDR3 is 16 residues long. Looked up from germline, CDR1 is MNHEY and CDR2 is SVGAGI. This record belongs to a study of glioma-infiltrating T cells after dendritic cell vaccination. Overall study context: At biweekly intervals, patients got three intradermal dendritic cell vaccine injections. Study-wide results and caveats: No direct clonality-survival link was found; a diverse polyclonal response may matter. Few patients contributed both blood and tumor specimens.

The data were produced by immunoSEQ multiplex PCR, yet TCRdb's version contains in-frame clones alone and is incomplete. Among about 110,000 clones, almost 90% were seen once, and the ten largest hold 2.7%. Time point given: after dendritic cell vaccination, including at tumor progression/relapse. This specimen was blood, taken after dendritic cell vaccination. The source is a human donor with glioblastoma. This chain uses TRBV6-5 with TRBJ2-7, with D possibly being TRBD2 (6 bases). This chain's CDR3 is CASSYSVAVPSYEQYF. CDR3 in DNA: TGTGCCAGCAGTTACTCTGTAGCGGTACCATCCTACGAGCAGTACTTC.